A selection of T cell receptor beta chains follows, all from one sample in a study of blood T cell repertoires in COVID-19. Some clones are missing from TCRdb's copy, which holds only in-frame ones; the method was immunoSEQ multiplex PCR. This table has over 30,000 clones, 80% to 95% appearing once. Sequenced sample: peripheral blood. The receptors here all came from a man between 65 and 80 years old with active or convalescent COVID-19. CDR3s include the opening cysteine and the closing phenylalanine or tryptophan. Fields, in order: clone size, D gene, J gene, V gene, CDR3 DNA, CDR3 protein. The D gene is left open where the match is weak. Part of the rows lack a size; the others show once, few, many or a class for expanded clones.

>.|TRBD1|TRBJ2-7|TRBV6-5
TGTGCTTCCCATGGGACAGCCTCCTACGAGCAGTACTTC
CASHGTASYEQYF
>.|.|TRBJ2-7|TRBV5-1
TGCGCCAGCAGCTTGGCTCAGGGGTCCCACGAGCAGTACTTC
CASSLAQGSHEQYF
>.|TRBD1|TRBJ1-1|TRBV5-1
TGCGCCAGCAGCTTGGGACAGGGTAGCACTGAAGCTTTCTTT
CASSLGQGSTEAFF
>.|.|TRBJ1-1|TRBV5-1
TGCGCCAGCAGCTTGCGCAGGTTGAACACTGAAGCTTTCTTT
CASSLRRLNTEAFF
>.|TRBD1|TRBJ1-5|TRBV28
TGTGCCAGCAGTGCCGGGACAGGGTATAATCAGCCCCAGCATTTT
CASSAGTGYNQPQHF
>.|.|TRBJ1-2|TRBV10-2
TGCGCCAGCAGTGACCCGTTCAGGGACTATGGCTACACCTTC
CASSDPFRDYGYTF
>.|TRBD2|TRBJ2-5|TRBV7-3
TGTGCCAGCAGCTCGGGACTAGCGGGGGGCGGAGAGACCCAGTACTTC
CASSSGLAGGGETQYF
>.|.|TRBJ1-5|TRBV4-2
TGTGCCAGCAGCCAAGAGTCGGCAGGGGCCAATCAGCCCCAGCATTTT
CASSQESAGANQPQHF
>.|.|TRBJ2-7|TRBV28
TGTGCCAGCAGTTTAGGTCATCGAGGGAGTCTGAGTGAGCAGTACTTC
CASSLGHRGSLSEQYF
>.|TRBD1|TRBJ1-1|TRBV7-9
TGTGCCAGCAGCTTACAGGGGGGTGAAACTGAAGCTTTCTTT
CASSLQGGETEAFF
>.|TRBD1|TRBJ1-2|TRBV6-5
TGTGCCAGCAGTAAGACCGGGACAGGGGATGGCTACACCTTC
CASSKTGTGDGYTF
>once|.|TRBJ1-1|TRBV28
TGTGCCAGCAGTTTACAGGGAGGGACTGAAGCTTTCTTT
CASSLQGGTEAFF
>once|.|TRBJ1-1|TRBV6-6
TGTGCCAGCAGTTTTCGACAGGTTGGCGGTGAAGCTTTCTTT
CASSFRQVGGEAFF
>.|.|TRBJ2-4|TRBV19
TGTGCCAGTAGTATATTTAGAGGACTAGCCAAAAACATTCAGTACTTC
CASSIFRGLAKNIQYF
>.|.|TRBJ1-1|TRBV5-4
TGTGCCAGCAGCTTGATACAAACGAACACTGAAGCTTTCTTT
CASSLIQTNTEAFF
>.|.|TRBJ1-3|TRBV6-1
TGTGCCAGCAGTGAGCAGGGACAAGTCTCTGGAAACACCATATATTTT
CASSEQGQVSGNTIYF
>.|TRBD2|TRBJ2-2|TRBV7-7
TGTGCCAGCAGCCGGCTAGCGGAATTGAACACCGGGGAGCTGTTTTTT
CASSRLAELNTGELFF
>.|.|TRBJ1-2|TRBV5-8
TGTGCCAGCACCGCGGGCCCTCATCTTTATGGCTACACCTTC
CASTAGPHLYGYTF
>.|.|TRBJ1-5|TRBV6-6
TGTGCCAGCAGTTACTCGGCAGGGAAGGGTCAGCCCCAGCATTTT
CASSYSAGKGQPQHF
>.|TRBD2|TRBJ2-3|TRBV6-1
TGTGCCAGCAGTGCTAATTTGGCGGGAGTTGCAGATACGCAGTATTTT
CASSANLAGVADTQYF
>.|.|TRBJ1-1|TRBV20-1
TGCAGTGCTAGAGACTCACTTGGTGCTTTCTTT
CSARDSLGAFF
>.|.|TRBJ1-3|TRBV5-6
TGTGCCAGCAGCGGGGGGATCTTGGGCGGGAGAAACACCATATATTTT
CASSGGILGGRNTIYF
>.|.|TRBJ1-3|TRBV9
TGTGCCAGCAGCGTAGTGGGGCTCGCGCCAGACACCATATATTTT
CASSVVGLAPDTIYF
>.|.|TRBJ1-6|TRBV6-1
TGTGCCAGCAGTGAAAAACCCGGAGCGGGTAGCAATTCACCCCTCCACTTT
CASSEKPGAGSNSPLHF
>.|.|TRBJ2-5|TRBV5-1
TGCGCCAGCAGCCGCTCAGGGAAAGAGGAGACCCAGTACTTC
CASSRSGKEETQYF
>few|.|TRBJ2-1|TRBV29-1
TGCAGCGTTGATGGCCAGGGCAATGAGCAGTTCTTC
CSVDGQGNEQFF
>.|.|TRBJ1-1|TRBV27
TGTGCCAGCAGTCCGACTATGGAGATTTCAACTGAAGCTTTCTTT
CASSPTMEISTEAFF
>.|TRBD1|TRBJ1-6|TRBV7-8
TGTGCCAGCAGGGGACAGACCAATTCACCCCTCCACTTT
CASRGQTNSPLHF
>few|.|TRBJ1-2|TRBV14
TGTGCCAGCAGCCCTTCTGGAGGGGTCTATGGCTACACCTTC
CASSPSGGVYGYTF
>.|TRBD1|TRBJ2-1|TRBV5-5
TGTGCCAGCAGCTGGGGACAGGGGCGTATGGAGAAGTTCTTC
CASSWGQGRMEKFF
>.|.|TRBJ1-1|TRBV7-2
TGTGCCAGCAGCGCCCGGGTACCCACTGAAGCTTTCTTT
CASSARVPTEAFF
>.|.|TRBJ1-5|TRBV25-1
TGTGCCAGCAGTGACCCGTCCCCTTATAGCAATCAGCCCCAGCATTTT
CASSDPSPYSNQPQHF
>.|.|TRBJ1-2|TRBV2
TGTGCCAGCAGAGCCACAGTTTTCTATGGCTACACCTTC
CASRATVFYGYTF
>.|.|TRBJ1-2|TRBV12-3/TRBV12-4
TGTGCCAGCAGTTGGGACACCTATGGCTACACCTTC
CASSWDTYGYTF
>.|.|TRBJ2-4|TRBV28
TGTGCCAGCAGTTTATCGGGGATGGGAAACATTCAGTACTTC
CASSLSGMGNIQYF
>once|.|TRBJ2-1|TRBV15
TGTGCCACCAGTAAAAAATCGTTTTACAATGAGCAGTTCTTC
CATSKKSFYNEQFF
>.|.|TRBJ1-2|TRBV6-5
TGTGCCAGCGTTTCGGGGGTCTATGGCTACACCTTC
CASVSGVYGYTF
>.|TRBD1|TRBJ1-1|TRBV2
TGTGCCAGCAATCTACAGGGGCCGCAGAACACTGAAGCTTTCTTT
CASNLQGPQNTEAFF
>.|.|TRBJ1-4|TRBV4-2
TGTGCCAGCAGCCAACAGACTTCCACCCCGACAGGAAAACTGTTTTTT
CASSQQTSTPTGKLFF
>.|.|TRBJ1-2|TRBV11-2
TGTGCCAGCAGTTCCGGGGGGGACGGCTACACCTTC
CASSSGGDGYTF
>.|TRBD2|TRBJ2-3|TRBV7-2
TGTGCCAGCAGCTCTGGACTAGCGGGGGCCACGCACACGCAGTATTTT
CASSSGLAGATHTQYF
>once|.|TRBJ2-7|TRBV28
TGTGCCAGCAGTTTAGCGGGAAGTACATCCTACGAGCAGTACTTC
CASSLAGSTSYEQYF
>.|.|TRBJ1-1|TRBV11-2
TGTGCCAGCAGCTTAGGCCTGTATGGGACTTCGAACACTGAAGCTTTCTTT
CASSLGLYGTSNTEAFF
>.|TRBD1|TRBJ1-1|TRBV5-6
TGTGCCAGCAGCTTCGGACAGGGTTACACTGAAGCTTTCTTT
CASSFGQGYTEAFF
>once|.|TRBJ1-4|TRBV19
TGTGCCAGTACCGGACAGCCTGCTAATGAAAAACTGTTTTTT
CASTGQPANEKLFF
>once|TRBD1|TRBJ2-2|TRBV5-1
TGCGCCAGCAGCTTGGGGGGACAGATGAACACCGGGGAGCTGTTTTTT
CASSLGGQMNTGELFF
>once|.|TRBJ2-1|TRBV13
TGTGCCAGCAGCATCGTTTTTGGAGGTTTCTACAATGAGCAGTTCTTC
CASSIVFGGFYNEQFF
>once|.|TRBJ2-1|TRBV11-2
TGTGCCAGCAGCTTAGGTAACTACAATGAGCAGTTCTTC
CASSLGNYNEQFF
>.|TRBD1|TRBJ2-1|TRBV6-6
TGTGCCAGCAGTTACCCCCGGACAGGGGCCTACAATGAGCAGTTCTTC
CASSYPRTGAYNEQFF
>.|.|TRBJ1-1|TRBV24-1
TGTGCCACCAGTTACCAGGAAGCTTTCTTT
CATSYQEAFF
>.|.|TRBJ1-1|TRBV18
TGTGCCAGCTCACCGGCAGGGATTGGCACTGAAGCTTTCTTT
CASSPAGIGTEAFF
>.|TRBD2|TRBJ2-3|TRBV5-1
TGCGCCAGCAGCTTGGTGGCGGGAGGCACAGATACGCAGTATTTT
CASSLVAGGTDTQYF
>.|.|TRBJ1-2|TRBV9
TGTGCCAGCAGCGAAGGTTGGCAGACAAGCGGCGGTGGCTACACCTTC
CASSEGWQTSGGGYTF